The next 19 T cell receptor beta chains were all read from a single sample in a study of untreated major depressive disorder. The protocol was immunoSEQ multiplex PCR, while the TCRdb copy is restricted to in-frame clones and leaves out a portion. The sample carries about 21,000 clones, 85% to 90% recorded once. Input material: CD4+ T cells from PBMCs. The receptors were gathered from a woman in her forties in good health.

The chain is built from TRBV14 and TRBJ1-6; D is possibly TRBD1 (5 bases). This CDR3 is 14 amino acids long. Trimming stripped 1 base from V and 10 bases from J, with 11 bases between. From germline, CDR1 is SGHDN and CDR2 FVKESK. This CDR3 is CASSQVFGDSPLHF. The CDR3 DNA reads as TGTGCCAGCAGCCAAGTGTTCGGGGACTCACCCCTCCACTTT.

This clone came up once. The rearrangement joins TRBV7-9 to TRBJ1-6; weak D call: TRBD1 (6 bases). CDR1 and CDR2 (germline): SEHNR, FQNEAQ (reference sequence). CDR3 length: 15 residues. Deletions cut 2 bases from V and 6 bases from J, with 11 bases between. The CDR3 protein is CASSLMTGLNSPLHF. In DNA form, the CDR3 reads TGTGCCAGCAGCTTAATGACAGGCCTTAATTCACCCCTCCACTTT.

The chain has TRBV6-1 and TRBJ2-1; D remains ambiguous. V shed 8 bases and J shed 10 bases, with 12 bases lying between them. CDR1 and CDR2 (germline): MNHNS, SASEGT. The CDR3 is 11 amino acids. Written as DNA, the CDR3 is TGTGCCAGCCGAAATAACCGAGAGCAGTTCTTC. It is translated as CASRNNREQFF.

The rearrangement joins TRBV4-1 to TRBJ1-3; D is ambiguous. This CDR3 is 15 amino acids long. The germline gives CDR1 MGHRA, CDR2 YSYEKL. V was pared by 4 bases and J by 5 bases, with 15 bases between. CDR3 region: CASSPTLGFRNTIYF. CDR3 nucleotides: TGCGCCAGCAGCCCTACACTCGGGTTTCGAAACACCATATATTTT.

The chain joins TRBV2 to TRBJ1-2; a possible D gene is TRBD1 (5 bases). This CDR3 is 13 amino acids long. Trimming cost V 1 base and J 4 bases, with 7 bases left between them. Germline loops: CDR1 SNHLY, CDR2 FYNNEI. The CDR3 DNA reads TGTGCCAGCAGTGAAGAGGGGCCCTATGGCTACACCTTC. Residues: CASSEEGPYGYTF.

This clone showed up just a few times. The chain has TRBV25-1 and TRBJ1-1; possible D gene TRBD1, 5 bases. V lost 5 bases and J 4 bases, leaving 8 bases between the germline ends. CDR3 length: 12 amino acids. Germline CDR1 and CDR2: MGHDK and SYGVNS. CDR3 DNA: TGTGCCAGCAGTTCGGACACCACTGAAGCTTTCTTT. This translates into CASSSDTTEAFF.

The chain has TRBV28 and TRBJ2-3; 8 bases fit TRBD1. The CDR3 runs 18 residues. Unmatched junction bases numbered 14, after V lost 5 bases and J lost 1 base. The germline V gene has CDR1 MDHEN and CDR2 SYDVKM. The CDR3 DNA sequence: TGTGCCAGCAGTCTAGGACAGGGCTCGGGACTTCGCACAGATACGCAGTATTTT. Translating it yields CASSLGQGSGLRTDTQYF.

This clone has just a few counts. The J gene is TRBJ1-3, the V gene TRBV4-1; D remains unclear. Germline V lookup: CDR1 MGHRA, CDR2 YSYEKL. V lost 4 bases to trimming and J lost 4 bases, with 8 bases between them. The CDR3 runs 13 residues. CDR3 sequence: CASSRPGGNTIYF. In DNA, the CDR3 is TGCGCCAGCAGCCGGCCCGGAGGAAACACCATATATTTT.

The chain recombines TRBV29-1 with TRBJ2-7; the match to TRBD2 covers 10 bases. CDR3 length equals 15 residues. The trim removed 7 bases at V and 5 bases at J, leaving 14 bases unmatched. Germline lookup yields CDR1 SQVTM and CDR2 ANQGSEA. This chain's CDR3 is CSAQDSSGSIHEQYF. Here the CDR3 DNA reads TGCAGCGCCCAGGACTCTAGCGGGAGTATCCACGAGCAGTACTTC.

This clone showed up just a few times. The chain carries TRBV7-8 and TRBJ1-2; D not resolved. Germline CDR1 and CDR2: SGHVS and FQNEAQ. The CDR3 is 15 amino acids. Deletions cut 5 bases from V and 9 bases from J, with 22 bases between. The CDR3 DNA reads TGTGCCAGCAGCCCCTCCGGAGGGATAACTCTTCGCTACACCTTC. This sequence encodes CASSPSGGITLRYTF.

The rearrangement joins TRBV9 to TRBJ1-3; 7 bases line up with TRBD1. Germline CDR1 and CDR2: SGDLS and YYNGEE. The junction had 5 bases not matched to a gene; V was cut back by 2 bases and J by 3 bases. The CDR3 sequence is 15 residues long. CDR3 DNA sequence: TGTGCCAGCAGCGTCGAACAGGGGTTTGGAAACACCATATATTTT. Its protein product is CASSVEQGFGNTIYF.

The chain carries TRBV10-3 and TRBJ2-2, with TRBD1 matching over 7 bases. CDR1 and CDR2 (germline): ENHRY, SYGVKD. Losses at the gene ends were 0 bases for V and 5 bases for J; bases not matched to a gene: 12. The CDR3 is 18 residues long. The CDR3 loop is CAISESKGRQGGTGELFF. CDR3 sequence (DNA): TGTGCCATCAGTGAGTCGAAAGGTCGACAGGGTGGTACCGGGGAGCTGTTTTTT.

The rearrangement joins TRBV29-1 to TRBJ2-2; 11 bases line up with TRBD1. V dropped 2 bases and J dropped 5; count of bases not matched to a gene: 7. CDR1 SQVTM and CDR2 ANQGSEA come from the germline V gene. The CDR3 spans 16 residues. CDR3 amino acids: CSVEIWTGGRTGELFF. Written as DNA, the CDR3 is TGCAGCGTTGAAATTTGGACAGGGGGCCGGACCGGGGAGCTGTTTTTT.

This chain connects TRBV18 to TRBJ2-5; a possible D gene is TRBD1 (6 bases). V was pared by 4 bases and J by 1 base, with 13 bases between. Germline V lookup: CDR1 KGHSH, CDR2 LQKENI. There are 15 residues in the CDR3. The CDR3 reads CASSQRQDSQETQYF. The CDR3 DNA is TGTGCCAGCTCACAGCGACAGGACAGCCAAGAGACCCAGTACTTC.

This chain uses TRBV6-4 with TRBJ1-2; D is undetermined. The germline CDR1 and CDR2 sequences are MRHNA and SNTAGT. V was cut by 8 bases and J by 1 base, with 20 bases left in between. The CDR3 sequence is 16 residues long. The CDR3 bases are TGTGCCAGCCCCCAGGTTGGGAGGGCTAATAACTATGGCTACACCTTC. This sequence encodes CASPQVGRANNYGYTF.

J is TRBJ1-2 and V is TRBV4-3, with D possibly matching TRBD1 (5 bases). This CDR3 is built from 12 residues. V was shortened by 4 bases and J by 5 bases, with 8 bases between the two germline ends. Germline V gene lookup returns CDR1 LGHNA and CDR2 YSLEER. CDR3 in DNA: TGCGCCAGCAGCCTCCAGGGTTATGGCTACACCTTC. This encodes CASSLQGYGYTF.

The rearrangement uses TRBV11-2 and TRBJ2-5, with 8 bases fitting TRBD2. The CDR3 covers 16 residues. With V trimmed by 5 bases and J by 6 bases, 14 bases remained unmatched. Looked up from germline, CDR1 is SGHAT and CDR2 is FQNNGV. CDR3 in amino acids: CASSKLAGLGPKTQYF. The CDR3 DNA follows: TGTGCCAGCAGCAAGCTAGCGGGCCTAGGTCCAAAGACCCAGTACTTC.

The gene calls are TRBV28 and TRBJ1-2; TRBD1 matches at 8 bases. Trimming removed 1 base from V and 8 bases from J; junction bases left unmatched: 3. Germline V gene data show CDR1 as MDHEN and CDR2 as SYDVKM. The length of the CDR3 is 13 residues. Here the CDR3 reads CASSLSDREGYTF. Written as DNA, the CDR3 is TGTGCCAGCAGTTTATCGGACAGGGAGGGCTACACCTTC.

The chain couples TRBV28 to TRBJ1-6; 7 bases match TRBD1. The germline CDR1 and CDR2 sequences are MDHEN and SYDVKM. Trimming at V came to 3 bases and at J to 10 bases, leaving 9 bases not matched to a gene. CDR3 length: 15 residues. The CDR3 reads CASSLVRQGGSPLHF. In nucleotides, the CDR3 is TGTGCCAGCAGTTTGGTTCGACAGGGCGGGTCACCCCTCCACTTT. The full variable domain, with the rest looked up from reference TRBV28 and TRBJ1-6, is DVKVTQSSRYLVKRTGEKVFLECVQDMDHENMFWYRQDPGLGLRLIYFSYDVKMKEKGDIPEGYSVSREKKERFSLILESASTNQTSMYLCASSLVRQGGSPLHFGNGTRLTVT.